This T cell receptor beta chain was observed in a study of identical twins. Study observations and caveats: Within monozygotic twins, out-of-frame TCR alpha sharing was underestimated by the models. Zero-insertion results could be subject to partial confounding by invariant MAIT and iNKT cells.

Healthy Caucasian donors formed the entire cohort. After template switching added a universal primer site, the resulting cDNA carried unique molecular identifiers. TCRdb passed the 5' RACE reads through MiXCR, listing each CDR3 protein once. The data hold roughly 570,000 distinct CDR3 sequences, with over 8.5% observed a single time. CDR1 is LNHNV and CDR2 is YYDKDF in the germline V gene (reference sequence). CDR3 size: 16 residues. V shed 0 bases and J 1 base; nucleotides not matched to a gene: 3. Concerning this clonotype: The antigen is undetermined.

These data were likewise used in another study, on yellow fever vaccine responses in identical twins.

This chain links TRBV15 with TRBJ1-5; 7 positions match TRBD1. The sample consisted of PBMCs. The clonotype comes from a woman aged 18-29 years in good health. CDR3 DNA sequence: TGTGCCACCAGCAGAGATCGGGACAGAAGCAATCAGCCCCAGCATTTT. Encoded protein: CATSRDRDRSNQPQHF.